Shown below are 17 T cell receptor beta chains from a single sample sequenced in a study of blood T cell repertoires in COVID-19. Libraries were prepared by immunoSEQ multiplex PCR; TCRdb keeps only in-frame clonotypes and omits some of them. The sample carries about 180,000 clones, 90% recorded once. The sequencing sample was made of peripheral blood. The receptors shown here come from a man in his forties or fifties with acute or convalescent COVID-19.

This clone showed up just a few times. The rearrangement joins TRBV12-3 or TRBV12-4 to TRBJ1-5, with D hard to call. V lost 3 bases, J lost 6 bases, and 6 bases lay in between. The CDR3 has 12 amino acids. In DNA, the CDR3 is TGTGCCAGCAGTTTGGAGTTTCAGCCCCAGCATTTT. Translating gives CASSLEFQPQHF.

The chain has TRBV5-1 and TRBJ2-7; D is unclear. CDR1 and CDR2 (germline): SGHRS, YFSETQ. V was pared by 0 bases and J by 2 bases, with 6 bases between. CDR3 length equals 13 residues. The CDR3 region is CASSLDAAYEQYF. DNA of the CDR3: TGCGCCAGCAGCTTGGACGCAGCCTACGAGCAGTACTTC.

This rearrangement joins TRBV28 to TRBJ1-5, with D hard to call. Per the germline V gene, CDR1 is MDHEN and CDR2 is SYDVKM. CDR3 length equals 13 residues. The CDR3 DNA follows: TGTGGTCACGGCAGGTATAGCAATCAGCCCCAGCATTTT. The encoded protein is CGHGRYSNQPQHF.

V usage is TRBV7-3 and J usage is TRBJ2-2; tentative D call: TRBD2 (6 bases). Germline values: CDR1 SGHTA, CDR2 FQGTGA. The CDR3 spans 16 residues. V lost 5 bases and J 0 bases, leaving 13 bases between the germline ends. The CDR3 region is CASSPIGGANTGELFF. The CDR3 DNA reads TGTGCCAGCAGCCCAATTGGCGGGGCGAACACCGGGGAGCTGTTTTTT.

The chain couples TRBV4-1 to TRBJ1-3; D remains unclear. The germline gives CDR1 MGHRA, CDR2 YSYEKL. This CDR3 region has 15 residues. V shed 0 bases and J shed 0 bases, with 6 bases lying between them. The DNA for the CDR3 is TGCGCCAGCAGCCAAGACCTGAGCTCTGGAAACACCATATATTTT. Translation gives CASSQDLSSGNTIYF.

The DNA for the CDR3 is TGTGCCAGCAGGGGGCTTGATGAAAAACTGTTTTTT. Translated: CASRGLDEKLFF. The chain carries TRBV6-5 and TRBJ1-4; D is possibly TRBD1 (5 bases). The CDR3 totals 12 residues. With 6 bases removed from V and 6 bases from J, the gap between germline ends came to 8 bases. Germline loops: CDR1 MNHEY, CDR2 SVGAGI.

The V call is TRBV5-1, the J call TRBJ1-1, with a weak D call TRBD1 (5 bases). V was trimmed by 0 bases and J by 4 bases, leaving 13 bases between them. Germline V gives CDR1 SGHRS, CDR2 YFSETQ. The CDR3 totals 15 residues. The CDR3 DNA is TGCGCCAGCAGCTTGGGTCCAGGAGGGACCACTGAAGCTTTCTTT. Translated, it gives CASSLGPGGTTEAFF.

The chain has TRBV5-1 and TRBJ1-3, with 9 nucleotides matching TRBD1. CDR1 is SGHRS and CDR2 is YFSETQ in the germline V gene. The CDR3 is 15 residues long. V was pared by 7 bases and J by 0 bases, with 5 bases of the junction left unmatched. The CDR3 bases are TGCGCCAGCGGGACAGGGACCTTCTCTGGAAACACCATATATTTT. Translation gives CASGTGTFSGNTIYF.

CDR3 sequence reads: CAISQGATNTGELFF. In DNA, the CDR3 is TGTGCCATCAGCCAAGGGGCCACCAACACCGGGGAGCTGTTTTTT. The chain joins TRBV10-3 to TRBJ2-2; possibly TRBD1 for D (5 bases). Germline-derived CDR1 and CDR2 are ENHRY and SYGVKD. The V and J ends lost 6 bases and 2 bases respectively, with 13 bases between them. The CDR3 covers 15 residues.

As regards this clone: The identical CDR3 is also encoded by other nucleotide sequences in the sample. This chain joins TRBV4-2 and TRBJ1-4; a weak D match, TRBD1 (6 bases). CDR3 length: 15 amino acids. Trimming left V 1 base short and J 4 bases short, with 10 bases between. Germline CDR1 is LGHNA and CDR2 is YNFKEQ. The CDR3 DNA reads as TGTGCCAGCAGCCAAGTTGGACAGAGTAATGAAAAACTGTTTTTT. It specifies CASSQVGQSNEKLFF.

V is TRBV5-8 and J is TRBJ1-6; 7 bases align to TRBD1. CDR3 length: 16 residues. Germline V gene data show CDR1 as SGHTS and CDR2 as YDEGEE. The J segment lost 1 base and the V segment lost 5 bases, leaving 6 bases of the junction unmatched. The CDR3 DNA follows: TGTGCCAGCAGTAAGAAACAGGGGTCCTATAATTCACCCCTCCACTTT. Protein sequence: CASSKKQGSYNSPLHF.

The rearrangement joins TRBV10-3 to TRBJ2-7, with D tentatively TRBD2 (6 bases). The CDR3 is made up of 14 amino acids. With 4 bases removed from V and 5 bases from J, the gap between germline ends came to 15 bases. The germline V gene has CDR1 ENHRY and CDR2 SYGVKD. The chain's CDR3 is CAISGGVQINEQYF. Written as DNA, the CDR3 is TGTGCCATCAGTGGGGGGGTACAGATCAACGAGCAGTACTTC.

The chain uses TRBV5-1 and TRBJ2-3; D is perhaps TRBD2 (8 bases). The CDR3 runs 15 residues. V dropped 2 bases and J dropped 4 bases, with 14 bases sitting between them. Germline assignment: CDR1 SGHRS and CDR2 YFSETQ. CDR3 amino acids: CASSFSGDSADTQYF. The CDR3 DNA follows: TGCGCCAGCAGCTTTAGCGGGGACAGCGCAGATACGCAGTATTTT.

The V and J genes are TRBV19 and TRBJ1-5; TRBD1 matches at 9 bases. V lost 7 bases to trimming and J lost 4 bases; unmatched junction nucleotides: 5. This CDR3 is built from 14 residues. Germline V gene lookup returns CDR1 LNHDA and CDR2 SQIVND (reference sequence). In DNA, the CDR3 is TGTGCCAGTACCCTGGGACAGGGTAATCAGCCCCAGCATTTT. Its protein is CASTLGQGNQPQHF.

With regard to this clone: Other DNA sequences of this sample code for an identical CDR3. The J gene is TRBJ1-6, the V gene TRBV6-1, with TRBD1 matching over 9 bases. The V and J ends lost 3 bases and 10 bases, in that order; junction bases with no gene match: 1. This CDR3 spans 13 amino acids. CDR1 is MNHNS and CDR2 is SASEGT in the germline V gene. As DNA, the CDR3 is TGTGCCAGCAGTGAGACAGGGGGATCACCCCTCCACTTT. Protein sequence: CASSETGGSPLHF.

This clone is a singleton in its sample. V and J are TRBV5-1 and TRBJ2-2; 10 bases are shared with TRBD1. The CDR3 has 15 residues. The germline V gene encodes CDR1 SGHRS and CDR2 YFSETQ. J gave up 4 bases and V 6 bases, and 6 bases lay outside the gene matches. CDR3 bases: TGCGCCAGCACCTCCGGGACAGGGGCCACCGGGGAGCTGTTTTTT. This sequence encodes CASTSGTGATGELFF.

The chain joins TRBV6-5 to TRBJ2-1, with D tentatively TRBD2 (5 bases). Germline CDR1 and CDR2: MNHEY and SVGAGI. V was pared by 5 bases and J by 9 bases, with 14 bases between. This CDR3 comprises 13 residues. This CDR3 reads CASSPRREGEQFF. The CDR3 DNA sequence: TGTGCCAGCAGTCCCCGACGGGAAGGTGAGCAGTTCTTC.